Shown below are 13 T cell receptor beta chains from a single sample sequenced in a study of cytomegalovirus exposure and HLA in healthy donors. 60 Vbeta and 13 Jbeta primers were used in PCR. Profiling relied on immunoSEQ multiplex PCR, and the TCRdb table lists in-frame clones only, not all of them. The sample has about 73,000 clones, 65% to 85% seen once. Sequencing was done on a sample of PBMCs. The origin of the receptors is a man between 70 and 80 years old in good health and CMV-seronegative.

The chain combines TRBV11-2 with TRBJ2-1, with 8 bases aligning to TRBD2. The V segment lost 4 bases and the J segment 0 bases; nucleotides outside the gene matches: 8. The CDR3 is made up of 17 amino acids. Per the germline V gene, CDR1 is SGHAT and CDR2 is FQNNGV. In nucleotides, the CDR3 is TGTGCCAGCAGCTGGGCCTTAGCGGGATTCTCCTACAATGAGCAGTTCTTC. This encodes CASSWALAGFSYNEQFF.

The chain joins TRBV6-5 to TRBJ2-1; D possibly corresponds to TRBD2 (6 bases). The V end lost 4 bases, the J end lost 7 bases, and 14 bases lay between the germline ends. The CDR3 consists of 14 residues. Germline V gene lookup returns CDR1 MNHEY and CDR2 SVGAGI. The CDR3: CASSSGGRGNEQFF. The DNA for the CDR3 is TGTGCCAGCAGTTCCGGGGGAAGGGGAAATGAGCAGTTCTTC.

This rearrangement joins TRBV5-5 to TRBJ1-4; tentatively, D is TRBD1 (5 bases). CDR3 size: 17 residues. Germline V gene data show CDR1 as SGHKS and CDR2 as YYEKEE (reference sequence). Trimming shortened V by 2 bases and J by 3 bases, and 17 bases separated the two germline ends. CDR3 bases: TGTGCCAGCAGCTTAGGGGCTGGAGTCTCGGCTAATGAAAAACTGTTTTTT. Translation gives CASSLGAGVSANEKLFF.

This sequence joins TRBV5-3 and TRBJ2-3, with 10 bases identical to TRBD2. TRBV5-3 counts as an open reading frame of uncertain function. CDR3 length: 15 residues. The V gene end was trimmed by 8 bases and the J gene end by 2 bases; junction bases not matched to a gene: 8. The CDR3 here is CASDLAGVITDTQYF. The CDR3 nucleotides are TGTGCCAGTGATCTAGCGGGGGTTATCACAGATACGCAGTATTTT.

The rearrangement links TRBV7-2 to TRBJ2-4; 11 bases map to TRBD2. In germline, CDR1 is SGHTA, CDR2 FQGNSA. The CDR3 spans 13 residues. The V and J ends lost 6 bases and 11 bases, in that order; junction bases with no gene match: 6. The CDR3 is CASRQLLAGVQYF. CDR3 coding DNA: TGTGCCAGCAGGCAATTACTAGCGGGGGTTCAGTACTTC. Full variable domain (remainder filled in from reference TRBV7-2 and TRBJ2-4): GAGVSQSPSNKVTEKGKDVELRCDPISGHTALYWYRQSLGQGLEFLIYFQGNSAPDKSGLPSDRFSAERTGGSVSTLTIQRTQQEDSAVYLCASRQLLAGVQYFGAGTRLSVL.

The V and J genes are TRBV9 and TRBJ2-5, with 13 nucleotides matching TRBD2. The ends lost 2 bases at V and 5 bases at J; junction bases unmatched: 6. CDR3 length equals 16 residues. Germline CDR1 SGDLS, CDR2 YYNGEE. CDR3 bases: TGTGCCAGCAGCGTTACCCCGGGACTAGCGGGGGAGACCCAGTACTTC. Translated: CASSVTPGLAGETQYF.

A few counts support this clone. The chain has TRBV2 and TRBJ1-1; D is uncertain. This CDR3 is 13 amino acids long. Trimming removed 5 bases from V and 4 bases from J, with 11 bases in between. Germline CDR1 SNHLY, CDR2 FYNNEI. The CDR3 loop is CASSPDRVTEAFF. The DNA for the CDR3 is TGTGCCAGCAGTCCTGATCGGGTCACTGAAGCTTTCTTT.

The chain recombines TRBV2 with TRBJ2-5, with unresolved D. The DNA end lines up better with TRBJ2-7; the J call may be wrong. Germline CDR1 and CDR2: SNHLY and FYNNEI. The CDR3 runs 13 residues. CDR3 region: CASSDGVINEQYF. Written as DNA, the CDR3 is TGTGCCAGCAGTGACGGTGTAATCAACGAGCAGTACTTC.

The gene calls are TRBV6-6 and TRBJ2-3; 11 nucleotides align to TRBD2. The germline V gene encodes CDR1 MNHNY and CDR2 SVGAGI (reference sequence). CDR3 length: 15 amino acids. The J segment lost 4 bases and the V segment lost 8 bases, leaving 8 bases of the junction unmatched. This CDR3 reads CASLTSGTLADTQYF. CDR3 sequence (DNA): TGTGCCAGCCTGACTAGCGGGACCCTGGCAGATACGCAGTATTTT.

J is TRBJ1-6 and V is TRBV25-1; unclear D gene. This CDR3 comprises 14 residues. Germline lookup yields CDR1 MGHDK and CDR2 SYGVNS. Deletions cut 1 base from V and 10 bases from J, with 11 bases between. Written as DNA, the CDR3 is TGTGCCAGCAGTGAATTGCCGGTATTGTCACCCCTCCACTTT. As protein: CASSELPVLSPLHF.

This chain links TRBV18 with TRBJ2-5; 10 bases fit TRBD2. Germline V CDR1 and CDR2: KGHSH, LQKENI. Unmatched junction bases numbered 3, after V lost 0 bases and J lost 5 bases. The CDR3 runs to 15 residues. Written as DNA, the CDR3 is TGTGCCAGCTCACCACCCCTAGCGGGAGTGGAGACCCAGTACTTC. This translates into CASSPPLAGVETQYF.

The chain carries TRBV2 and TRBJ2-7, with 9 bases aligning to TRBD1. V was clipped by 5 bases and J by 4 bases; unmatched bases: 6. The length of the CDR3 is 14 residues. Germline CDR1 and CDR2: SNHLY and FYNNEI. DNA for the CDR3: TGTGCCAGCAGTTCCGGGACAGGGTTTTACGAGCAGTACTTC. It specifies CASSSGTGFYEQYF.

The genes are TRBV6-5 and TRBJ1-2; no definite D call. CDR1 MNHEY and CDR2 SVGAGI come from the germline V gene. Trimming stripped 5 bases from V and 1 base from J, with 8 bases between. This CDR3 spans 13 amino acids. CDR3 sequence reads: CASSVEINYGYTF. In DNA form, the CDR3 reads TGTGCCAGCAGTGTTGAGATTAACTATGGCTACACCTTC.